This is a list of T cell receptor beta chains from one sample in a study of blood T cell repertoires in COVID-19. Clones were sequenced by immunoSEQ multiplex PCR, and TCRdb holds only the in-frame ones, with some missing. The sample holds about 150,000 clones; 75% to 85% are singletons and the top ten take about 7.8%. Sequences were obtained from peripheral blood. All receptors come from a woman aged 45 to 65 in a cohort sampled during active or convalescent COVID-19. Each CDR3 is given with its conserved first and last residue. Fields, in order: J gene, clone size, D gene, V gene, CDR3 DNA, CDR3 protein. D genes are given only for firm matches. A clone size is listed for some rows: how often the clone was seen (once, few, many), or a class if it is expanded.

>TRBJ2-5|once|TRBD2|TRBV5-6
TGTGCCAGCAGCTTGAGGACGGGGGGGCGCGGGGAGACCCAGTACTTC
CASSLRTGGRGETQYF
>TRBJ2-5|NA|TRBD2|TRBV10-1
TGCGCCAGCAGCGGGGGGGAAGAGACCCAGTACTTC
CASSGGEETQYF
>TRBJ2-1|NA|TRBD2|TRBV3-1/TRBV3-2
TGTGCCAGCAGCCAAGGGGTAGCGGGGGGGGTTTTCTATGAGCAGTTCTTC
CASSQGVAGGVFYEQFF
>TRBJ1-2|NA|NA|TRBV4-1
TGCGCCAGCAGCCAAGATAGATCCCAGGGCCGCTATGGCTACACCTTC
CASSQDRSQGRYGYTF
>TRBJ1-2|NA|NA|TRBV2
TGTGCCAGCAGTGAAGCGCCGCTGACGGGTGGCTACACCTTC
CASSEAPLTGGYTF
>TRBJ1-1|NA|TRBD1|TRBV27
TGTGCCAGCAGTGCCCCCGGACAGGGAAACACTGAAGCTTTCTTT
CASSAPGQGNTEAFF
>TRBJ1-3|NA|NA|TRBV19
TGTGCCAGTAGTATGGGGACTTCTGGAAACACCATATATTTT
CASSMGTSGNTIYF
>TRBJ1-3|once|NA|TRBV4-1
TGCGCCAGCAGCCAAGTTTGGGGCGGGGGCTTCTCTGGAAACACCATATATTTT
CASSQVWGGGFSGNTIYF
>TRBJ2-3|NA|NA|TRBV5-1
TGCGCCAGCAGCGGGTCGACAGTGCCCACAGATACGCAGTATTTT
CASSGSTVPTDTQYF
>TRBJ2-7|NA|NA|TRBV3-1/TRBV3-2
TGTGCCAGCAGCCAAGTAGGCGTTTTGGGGGCGTACGAGCAGTACTTC
CASSQVGVLGAYEQYF
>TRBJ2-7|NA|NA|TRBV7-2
TGTGCCAGCAGCCCCGGGACAACCACCTACGAGCAGTACTTC
CASSPGTTTYEQYF
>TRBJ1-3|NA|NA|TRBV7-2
TGTGCCAGCAGCTTAAGGGGGGGACCGAGCTCTGGAAACACCATATATTTT
CASSLRGGPSSGNTIYF
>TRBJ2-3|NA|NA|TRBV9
TGTGCCAGCAGCCTATCCGGGGGGCTGAGCACAGATACGCAGTATTTT
CASSLSGGLSTDTQYF
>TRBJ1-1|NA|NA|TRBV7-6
TGTGCCAGCAGCTTATCTGGGGGGAGATCGAGCACTGAAGCTTTCTTT
CASSLSGGRSSTEAFF
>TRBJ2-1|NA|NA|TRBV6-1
TGTGCCAGCAGTGAACGCGGAGATCCACCTGAGCAGTTCTTC
CASSERGDPPEQFF
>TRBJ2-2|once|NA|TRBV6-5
TGTGCCAGCACCTACCTAGGCGGGTACGGGGAGCTGTTTTTT
CASTYLGGYGELFF
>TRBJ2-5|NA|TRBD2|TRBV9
TGTGCCAGCAGCGTAGCTGGGCTAGCGGGGGGAGAGACCCAGTACTTC
CASSVAGLAGGETQYF
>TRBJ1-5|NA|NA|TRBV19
TGTGCCAGTAGTCCTCAGGGGCGCAATGGCAATCAGCCCCAGCATTTT
CASSPQGRNGNQPQHF
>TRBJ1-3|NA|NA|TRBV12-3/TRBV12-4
TGTGCCAGCAGTAGCTATGGAAACACCATATATTTT
CASSSYGNTIYF
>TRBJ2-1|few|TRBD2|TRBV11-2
TGTGCCAGCAGCTTAGTGGACGGGGGGTCCTCCAATGAGCAGTTCTTC
CASSLVDGGSSNEQFF
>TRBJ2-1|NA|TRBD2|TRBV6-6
TGTGCCAGCAGTGACCCGAGCGGGGGGGCCTACGAGCAGTTCTTC
CASSDPSGGAYEQFF
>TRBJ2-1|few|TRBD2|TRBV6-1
TGTGCCAGCAGTGACCAGCGGGGGGCCAGCTCCTACAATGAGCAGTTCTTC
CASSDQRGASSYNEQFF
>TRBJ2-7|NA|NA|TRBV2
TGTGCCAGCAGGGGGCCGGTGAGGCTGGGCGAGCAGTACTTC
CASRGPVRLGEQYF
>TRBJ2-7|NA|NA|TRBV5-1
TGCGCCAGCAGTTCCCACTACGAGCAGTACTTC
CASSSHYEQYF